This TCR beta chain originates from a study of cytomegalovirus exposure and HLA in healthy donors. Study details: Among roughly 190 million T cells, an earlier analysis found 117 million unique TCR beta sequences. A preliminary data release comprised roughly 85 million unique TCRs obtained from HLA-typed donors.

PCR involved 60 Vbeta and 13 Jbeta primers. In the source study's methods: As a later analysis found, there were roughly 80 million unique TCR beta chains, of which 8.5 million to 14 million were shared. Sequencing used immunoSEQ multiplex PCR; TCRdb keeps in-frame clones, though not all of them. Clone size and V and J calls were adopted from that table, with D and trimming inferred from the DNA. In the table there are 170,000 or so clones, around 81% of which are singletons. With V trimmed by 0 bases and J by 4 bases, 3 bases remained unmatched. The CDR3 spans 15 residues. The germline V gene has CDR1 MGHRA and CDR2 YSYEKL. A note on this clone: Its matching antigen is unknown.

Points from the study as a whole: Later on, an analysis showed TCR association rates differing by HLA locus, with DRB1 the most and HLA-C the fewest.

The V and J genes are TRBV4-1 and TRBJ2-1; 7 bases agree with TRBD1. The source is a woman under 40 in good health and CMV-seronegative. Sequencing was carried out using PBMCs. CDR3 sequence: CASSQDDREYNEQFF. In DNA form, the CDR3 reads TGCGCCAGCAGCCAAGATGACAGGGAGTACAATGAGCAGTTCTTC.